One sample yielded the 7 T cell receptor beta chains listed below, sequenced in a study of T cells in pancreatic ductal adenocarcinoma. Selected pancreatic ductal adenocarcinoma patients had undergone surgery without neoadjuvant therapy. Sequencing was performed with immunoSEQ multiplex PCR; in TCRdb, only in-frame clones are kept and a portion is missing. Of under 5,500 clones in the sample, 79% were seen once. Sequenced material: pancreatic tumor tissue. These receptors were collected from a human donor with pancreatic ductal adenocarcinoma. The donor label of this sample is uncertain.

The CDR3 coding sequence is TGTGCCAGCAGCTACGGGGACAGGTACCCCTACGAGCAGTACTTC. Its translation: CASSYGDRYPYEQYF. The chain has TRBV5-6 and TRBJ2-7, with 8 bases identical to TRBD1. Germline CDR1 and CDR2: SGHDT and YYEEEE. Trimming removed 3 bases from V and 2 bases from J; junction bases left unmatched: 7. The CDR3 length is 15 residues. The variable domain in full, completed from reference TRBV5-6 and TRBJ2-7, reads DAGVTQSPTHLIKTRGQQVTLRCSPKSGHDTVSWYQQALGQGPQFIFQYYEEEERQRGNFPDRFSGHQFPNYSSELNVNALLLGDSALYLCASSYGDRYPYEQYFGPGTRLTVT.

There are a few counts of this clone. This sequence joins TRBV5-1 and TRBJ1-1; D is ambiguous. V was cut by 4 bases and J by 4 bases, with 20 bases left in between. This CDR3 contains 16 residues. The V gene's germline CDR1 is SGHRS and CDR2 YFSETQ. CDR3 residues: CASSPTFSRAGTEAFF. CDR3 bases: TGCGCCAGCAGCCCGACGTTTTCTCGCGCGGGCACTGAAGCTTTCTTT.

The J gene is TRBJ1-2, the V gene TRBV28; D is undetermined. The germline V and J ends were trimmed by 8 bases and 3 bases, with 16 bases remaining between them. This CDR3 is 14 amino acids long. Looked up from germline, CDR1 is MDHEN and CDR2 is SYDVKM. The CDR3, as DNA: TGTGCCAGCCGACCGGGGTCCCCTTACTATGGCTACACCTTC. Protein sequence: CASRPGSPYYGYTF.

The chain recombines TRBV19 with TRBJ1-5, with 9 bases lining up with TRBD1. This CDR3 region has 18 residues. V trimming: 4 bases; J trimming: 0 bases; junction bases outside the gene matches: 10. CDR1 is LNHDA, CDR2 SQIVND, per germline (reference sequence). The CDR3 spells CASSTPGQGRYSNQPQHF. Here the CDR3 DNA reads TGTGCCAGTAGTACTCCGGGACAGGGACGGTATAGCAATCAGCCCCAGCATTTT.

A single count supports this clone. The V call is TRBV19, the J call TRBJ1-1; no clear D. The CDR3 covers 14 residues. Trimming removed 10 bases from V and 0 bases from J, with 15 bases in between. CDR1 and CDR2 (germline): LNHDA, SQIVND (reference sequence). CDR3 sequence reads: CATAMGIMNTEAFF. Here the CDR3 DNA reads TGTGCCACCGCCATGGGGATAATGAACACTGAAGCTTTCTTT.

The chain employs TRBV19 and TRBJ2-5; TRBD1 aligns across 7 bases. The CDR3 totals 16 residues. J was trimmed by 3 bases and V by 10 bases; bases with no gene match: 17. Per germline, CDR1 LNHDA and CDR2 SQIVND (reference sequence). The CDR3 DNA sequence: TGTGCCACCAAGGGATCCAAACCCGGGACAGAAGAGACCCAGTACTTC. It codes for CATKGSKPGTEETQYF.

The CDR3 nucleotides read TGTGCCAGTAGGGGCAGCAATCAGCCCCAGCATTTT. Its translation is CASRGSNQPQHF. The genes are TRBV19 and TRBJ1-5, with no clear D. The CDR3 is 12 amino acids. From germline, CDR1 is LNHDA and CDR2 SQIVND (reference sequence). Trimming pared 6 bases from V and 1 base from J, leaving 4 bases between.